This T cell receptor (beta chain) derives from a study of prognosis after radiotherapy for stage I lung cancer. The CDR3 spans 14 residues. The germline V gene encodes CDR1 LGHDT and CDR2 YNNKEL (reference sequence). Many counts were recorded for this clonotype. One end of the junction varies from germline; a read error may be responsible. Two-round multiplex PCR, the amplification method, yielded TCR beta CDR3 from genomic DNA. Individual primers that were specific to each TRBV and TRBJ gene served in first-round PCR. One entry per CDR3 protein, called by TCRdb with MiXCR from the multiplex PCR reads. The sample lists under 55,000 distinct CDR3 sequences, about 37% occurring once.

The sequences come from PBMCs, collected before or after stereotactic body radiation therapy (not recorded which). The chain joins TRBV3-1 to TRBJ1-2; 7 nucleotides line up with TRBD1. The origin of this receptor is a donor at least 50 years old with non-small cell lung cancer. CDR3 sequence: CASSQRGPVDGYAF. The CDR3 bases are TGTGCCAGCAGCCAGAGGGGGCCAGTTGATGGCTACGCCTTC.